A single sample is the source of the 24 T cell receptor beta chains below, sequenced in a study of cytomegalovirus exposure and HLA in healthy donors. PCR employed 60 Vbeta and 13 Jbeta primers. Only in-frame clones appear in the TCRdb table, and some are missing; sequencing was by immunoSEQ multiplex PCR. The specimen's table records about 160,000 clones. The sequenced sample was PBMCs. Every receptor here comes from a man aged 25-45 years in good health and CMV-seronegative.

This chain uses TRBV7-2 with TRBJ1-4, with D unresolved. The ends were cut back, 2 bases at V and 6 bases at J, with 13 bases in the middle. Germline V gene data show CDR1 as SGHTA and CDR2 as FQGNSA. This CDR3 comprises 15 residues. The CDR3 DNA reads as TGTGCCAGCAGCTTATCCATTACCAGTCATGAAAAACTGTTTTTT. Translation gives CASSLSITSHEKLFF. The complete variable domain, with remaining parts taken from reference TRBV7-2 and TRBJ1-4, reads GAGVSQSPSNKVTEKGKDVELRCDPISGHTALYWYRQSLGQGLEFLIYFQGNSAPDKSGLPSDRFSAERTGGSVSTLTIQRTQQEDSAVYLCASSLSITSHEKLFFGSGTQLSVL.

The chain links TRBV2 to TRBJ1-2, with 11 bases that match TRBD1. Germline V gene lookup returns CDR1 SNHLY and CDR2 FYNNEI. There are 15 residues in the CDR3. The trim removed 6 bases at V and 8 bases at J, leaving 11 bases unmatched. The CDR3 here is CASRELGQGAQGYTF. CDR3 DNA: TGTGCCAGCAGAGAGCTAGGACAGGGGGCTCAGGGCTACACCTTC.

The chain combines TRBV13 with TRBJ2-3; 8 bases line up with TRBD2. Germline CDR1 PRHDT, CDR2 FYEKMQ (reference sequence). The CDR3 loop spans 16 amino acids. Trimming cost V 3 bases and J 6 bases; bases outside gene matches: 11. The CDR3 coding sequence is TGTGCCAGCAGCTTTGTAGCGGGGTCCTTTGAGGATACGCAGTATTTT. This translates into CASSFVAGSFEDTQYF.

The V and J genes are TRBV5-4 and TRBJ1-2; weak D call: TRBD1 (6 bases). Germline V CDR1 and CDR2: SGHNT, YYREEE (reference sequence). The length of the CDR3 is 16 residues. V was trimmed by 0 bases and J by 6 bases, leaving 18 bases between them. The CDR3 region is CASSLAGGRRLDGYTF. The DNA for the CDR3 is TGTGCCAGCAGCTTGGCGGGGGGGCGCAGGTTGGATGGCTACACCTTC.

J is TRBJ1-4 and V is TRBV10-3, with D uncertain. The CDR3 contains 13 residues. CDR1 ENHRY and CDR2 SYGVKD come from the germline V gene. V was trimmed by 4 bases and J by 1 base, leaving 4 bases between them. The CDR3 loop reads CAISGETNEKLFF. The CDR3, as DNA: TGTGCCATCAGTGGAGAAACTAATGAAAAACTGTTTTTT.

The chain couples TRBV5-4 to TRBJ2-3, with 11 bases fitting TRBD2. The junction had 9 bases not matched to a gene; V was cut back by 4 bases and J by 2 bases. The CDR3 runs 17 residues. Germline V gene lookup returns CDR1 SGHNT and CDR2 YYREEE (reference sequence). CDR3 protein: CASSQGGLAGFTDTQYF. CDR3 nucleotide sequence: TGTGCCAGCAGCCAAGGAGGACTAGCGGGCTTCACAGATACGCAGTATTTT.

This sequence joins TRBV27 and TRBJ1-2, with D perhaps TRBD1 (6 bases). The V and J ends lost 3 bases and 4 bases respectively, with 9 bases between them. Germline lookup yields CDR1 MNHEY and CDR2 SMNVEV (reference sequence). The CDR3 extends over 13 amino acids. CDR3 nucleotides: TGTGCCAGCAGTTTTGACAGGCTCTATGGCTACACCTTC. Translation: CASSFDRLYGYTF.

V is TRBV9 and J is TRBJ2-2; possible D gene TRBD1, 6 bases. The germline gives CDR1 SGDLS, CDR2 YYNGEE. V was clipped by 0 bases and J by 5 bases, with 11 bases between them. The CDR3 totals 15 residues. In DNA form, the CDR3 reads TGTGCCAGCAGCGTAGCTTGGCAGGGGACCGGGGAGCTGTTTTTT. It translates to CASSVAWQGTGELFF.

The chain has TRBV19 and TRBJ1-2; D gene uncertain. The germline V gene encodes CDR1 LNHDA and CDR2 SQIVND (reference sequence). V lost 5 bases, J lost 1 base, and 11 bases lay in between. The CDR3 runs to 14 residues. The CDR3 loop is CASSYTTSNYGYTF. The CDR3 nucleotides are TGTGCCAGTAGTTACACCACTAGTAACTATGGCTACACCTTC.

This rearrangement joins TRBV7-9 to TRBJ2-7; TRBD2 aligns across 8 bases. From germline, CDR1 is SEHNR and CDR2 FQNEAQ (reference sequence). The length of the CDR3 is 16 residues. With V trimmed by 7 bases and J by 2 bases, 13 bases remained unmatched. The CDR3 DNA sequence: TGTGCCAGCACCCCAGGGCTAGCGGGCATGACCTACGAGCAGTACTTC. It codes for CASTPGLAGMTYEQYF.

V usage is TRBV7-2 and J usage is TRBJ2-7; D is possibly TRBD1 (5 bases). Germline values: CDR1 SGHTA, CDR2 FQGNSA. Trimming cost V 6 bases and J 0 bases, with 12 bases left between them. The CDR3 is 14 amino acids. In DNA, the CDR3 is TGTGCCAGCAGACAGGACCCGAGCTCCTACGAGCAGTACTTC. This gives the protein CASRQDPSSYEQYF.

The V call is TRBV29-1, the J call TRBJ1-1; 8 bases agree with TRBD1. Germline values: CDR1 SQVTM, CDR2 ANQGSEA. CDR3 length equals 11 residues. J lost 9 bases, V lost 3 bases, and 3 bases had no gene match. CDR3 sequence (DNA): TGCAGCGTTGAGCTCAGGGGGCAAGCTTTCTTT. This codes for CSVELRGQAFF.

CDR3: CASSQDGTGLNEQFF. Written as DNA, the CDR3 is TGCGCCAGCAGCCAAGACGGGACAGGGCTCAATGAGCAGTTCTTC. The rearrangement uses TRBV4-1 and TRBJ2-1; 9 bases are a match to TRBD1. Germline V gene sequence: CDR1 MGHRA, CDR2 YSYEKL. This CDR3 spans 15 amino acids. The V gene end was trimmed by 0 bases and the J gene end by 6 bases; junction bases not matched to a gene: 3.

The CDR3 protein is CASSDIQAATNEKLFF. The CDR3 DNA reads as TGTGCCAGCAGTGATATTCAGGCTGCAACTAATGAAAAACTGTTTTTT. The gene calls are TRBV6-1 and TRBJ1-4; the D is unclear. Per the germline V gene, CDR1 is MNHNS and CDR2 is SASEGT. The CDR3 consists of 16 residues. V was trimmed by 3 bases and J by 0 bases, leaving 11 bases between them.

Considering frequency, this clone is medium-sized. The chain links TRBV27 to TRBJ1-4; TRBD1 is a possible D gene (6 bases). V was pared by 3 bases and J by 8 bases, with 19 bases between. This CDR3 spans 16 amino acids. Germline V gives CDR1 MNHEY, CDR2 SMNVEV (reference sequence). CDR3 protein: CASSFSPTGWREKLFF. The CDR3 coding sequence is TGTGCCAGCAGTTTCTCACCGACAGGTTGGAGAGAAAAACTGTTTTTT.

The gene calls are TRBV10-2 and TRBJ1-1; 7 nucleotides agree with TRBD1. CDR1 and CDR2 from the germline V gene are WSHSY and SAAADI. The CDR3 sequence is 15 residues long. The J segment lost 1 base and the V segment lost 4 bases, leaving 6 bases of the junction unmatched. The CDR3 DNA reads as TGCGCCAGCAGTGTCGCAGGGACAGAGAACACTGAAGCTTTCTTT. Residues: CASSVAGTENTEAFF.

The V gene is TRBV6-1, the J gene TRBJ1-1, with TRBD1 as a possible D gene (5 bases). Germline V gene lookup returns CDR1 MNHNS and CDR2 SASEGT. This CDR3 spans 15 amino acids. Trimming shortened V by 3 bases and J by 7 bases, and 18 bases separated the two germline ends. DNA of the CDR3: TGTGCCAGCAGTGATGTACAGGCCCAAATGGGTGAAGCTTTCTTT. Residues: CASSDVQAQMGEAFF.

The J gene is TRBJ1-1, the V gene TRBV5-4; D is perhaps TRBD1 (6 bases). This CDR3 has 14 residues. Germline lookup yields CDR1 SGHNT and CDR2 YYREEE (reference sequence). Between the trimmed V and J ends, which lost 4 bases and 3 bases, there was a span of 13 bases. The DNA of the CDR3 is TGTGCCAGCAGCCCCTCACAGGGCCACACTGAAGCTTTCTTT. Residues: CASSPSQGHTEAFF.

The chain is built from TRBV6-1 and TRBJ2-7; tentative D call: TRBD2 (5 bases). V lost 1 base and J lost 0, with 10 bases in between. Germline V gives CDR1 MNHNS, CDR2 SASEGT. CDR3 length equals 15 residues. The CDR3 here is CASSEVAGLSYEQYF. The CDR3 nucleotides read TGTGCCAGCAGTGAAGTGGCGGGCCTCTCCTACGAGCAGTACTTC.

The V and J genes are TRBV15 and TRBJ2-1; D unresolved. The CDR3 runs to 14 residues. Germline assignment: CDR1 LNHNV and CDR2 YYDKDF (reference sequence). Deletions cut 2 bases from V and 3 bases from J, with 8 bases between. Written as DNA, the CDR3 is TGTGCCACCAGCAGATCGAGTTACTACAATGAGCAGTTCTTC. This gives the protein CATSRSSYYNEQFF. Drawing the rest from reference TRBV15 and TRBJ2-1, the complete variable domain is DAMVIQNPRYQVTQFGKPVTLSCSQTLNHNVMYWYQQKSSQAPKLLFHYYDKDFNNEADTPDNFQSRRPNTSFCFLDIRSPGLGDTAMYLCATSRSSYYNEQFFGPGTRLTVL.

The chain recombines TRBV18 with TRBJ1-2, with D hard to call. From germline, CDR1 is KGHSH and CDR2 LQKENI. The CDR3 covers 12 residues. The V and J ends lost 2 bases and 3 bases respectively, with 4 bases between them. CDR3 loop: CASSPVDYGYTF. The DNA for the CDR3 is TGTGCCAGCTCACCAGTCGACTATGGCTACACCTTC.

The chain has TRBV6-1 and TRBJ1-1; a weak D match, TRBD1 (5 bases). The V and J ends lost 6 bases and 6 bases respectively, with 17 bases between them. In germline, CDR1 is MNHNS, CDR2 SASEGT. The CDR3 is made up of 14 amino acids. The CDR3 sequence: CASSLAGRYAEAFF. The CDR3 coding sequence is TGTGCCAGCAGCCTCGCAGGGAGGTACGCTGAAGCTTTCTTT.

The chain couples TRBV5-6 to TRBJ2-5, with 9 positions matching TRBD2. Looked up from germline, CDR1 is SGHDT and CDR2 is YYEEEE. CDR3 length: 13 amino acids. V shed 4 bases, J shed 4 bases, and the junction held 2 bases outside the gene matches. The CDR3 protein is CASSHSGRETQYF. DNA for the CDR3: TGTGCCAGCAGCCATAGCGGGAGAGAGACCCAGTACTTC.

The V and J genes are TRBV27 and TRBJ1-1; no reliable D call. Trimming removed 0 bases from V and 0 bases from J, with 8 bases in between. The CDR3 covers 15 residues. The V gene's germline CDR1 is MNHEY and CDR2 SMNVEV (reference sequence). CDR3 DNA: TGTGCCAGCAGTTTATCGAGAGGGTTGAACACTGAAGCTTTCTTT. Protein product: CASSLSRGLNTEAFF.